This TCR beta chain was recorded in a study of identical twins (TCRdb year 2016). Study-wide context: TCR alpha and beta repertoires from monozygotic twins, unrelated adults of various ages and cord blood were deep-sequenced to test whether fetal clonotypes persist. To rule out contamination, the twin experiments were replicated at different times with different library preparation protocols. Overall study results and their limits: Fewer insertions were carried by abundant cord blood beta clonotypes; a weaker similar trend was observed in young adult naive repertoires, while no such trend was observed in memory repertoires. Compared with coincidental sharing between unrelated individuals, out-of-frame TCR alpha sequences shared between twins showed an excess of sequences with low generation probability. Because the same donors could not be followed over many years, the conclusions relied on cross-sectional statistical analysis. In beta out-of-frame sequences, excess twin sharing was weaker, because having fewer shared sequences lowered the signal-to-noise ratio. Invariant T cells such as MAIT and iNKT could partly confound zero-insertion analyses, although diverse VJ usage argued against such confounding for most clonotypes. Recombination models systematically underestimated out-of-frame TCR alpha sharing in monozygotic twins but agreed with sharing between unrelated individuals.

The V end loses 0 bases and the J end loses 1 base, and a stretch of 14 bases separates them. From the cysteine up to the phenylalanine, the CDR3 has a length of 16 residues. Only the CDR3 region is kept as DNA, spanning 48 bases read in frame from base 1. CDR1 and CDR2 are read off the germline V gene as SGHRS and YFSETQ. Only healthy Caucasian donors were included. Three pairs of female monozygotic twins, all aged about 18 to 29 years, were included in the twin cohort. Positive isolation kits from Invitrogen were used to isolate CD4+ and CD8+ T cell populations. The library was obtained by 5' RACE. Sequencing instrument: Illumina HiSeq 2000. A universal primer binding site was added through template switching, and the final cDNA carried a unique molecular identifier so that TCR cDNA molecules could be counted accurately. Specific primers in the conserved constant-segment region were used to synthesize first-strand cDNA for the TCR alpha and beta chains. To control for contamination, every cDNA library was double barcoded, receiving both a SMART-Mk sample barcode and Illumina barcodes. Two successive PCR steps introduced TruSeq adapter sequences along with Illumina sample barcodes. The TCR alpha and beta cDNA libraries were sequenced on the Illumina HiSeq platform using custom primers. In the source study's methods: MiGEC processed the raw reads to extract unique molecular identifiers, while MiXCR was used to determine the CDR3 positions. Recombination models were inferred per individual with the repgenHMM and IGoR tools using an EM algorithm. Shared clonotypes were analyzed with the tcR package in R, and sharing was normalized by the product of cloneset sizes. To study raw recombination free of thymic and clonal selection effects, out-of-frame nonproductive sequences were analyzed. TCRdb ran its own pipeline on the public reads, namely fastp trimming at Q25 and MiXCR clone calling, and kept in-frame beta chains. Each CDR3 protein gets just one entry, which takes the most common genes and DNA from the rows behind it. The V and J calls here are based on TCRdb, not the publication. In all, the sample holds just over 450,000 distinct CDR3 sequences, and approximately 14% of those were seen once. The ten largest account for more than 0.5% of the sample.

A remark on this clonotype: Its antigen remains undetermined. Base quality data are lacking; no much larger clone is found one base away.

These data are also associated with another study on yellow fever vaccine responses in identical twins. That second report states: According to the authors, the vaccine-induced T cell response in identical twins seemed to be partly convergent and partly specific to each individual. Focusing on identical twins, the study followed the T cell clones that responded to the vaccine, and did so with precision.

Sequencing was carried out using CD4+ T cells sorted from blood. Recombination joined TRBV5-1 with TRBJ2-7; a tentative D call is TRBD1 (6 bases match). The sequence was obtained from a woman between 18 and 30 years old in good health. The CDR3 protein sequence reads: CASSLVGSQGSYEQYF. At the DNA level, the sequence is TGCGCCAGCAGCTTGGTGGGCAGCCAGGGGTCCTACGAGCAGTACTTC.